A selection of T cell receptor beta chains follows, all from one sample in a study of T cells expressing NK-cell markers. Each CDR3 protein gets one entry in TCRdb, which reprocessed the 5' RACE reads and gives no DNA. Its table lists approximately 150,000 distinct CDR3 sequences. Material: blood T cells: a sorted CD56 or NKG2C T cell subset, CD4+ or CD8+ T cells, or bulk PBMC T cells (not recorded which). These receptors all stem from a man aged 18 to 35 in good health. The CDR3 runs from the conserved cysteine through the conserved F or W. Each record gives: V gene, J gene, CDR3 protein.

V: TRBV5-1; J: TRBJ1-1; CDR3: CATQEGDLDTEAFF
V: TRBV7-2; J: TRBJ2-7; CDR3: CASSLPLDAEQYF
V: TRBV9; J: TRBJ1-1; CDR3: CASSVGGGGTEAFF
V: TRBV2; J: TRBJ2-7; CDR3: CAGRDSIYEQYF
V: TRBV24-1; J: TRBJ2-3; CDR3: CATSDSVTDTQYF
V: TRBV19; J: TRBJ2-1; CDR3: CASSIISPGSHSYNEQFF
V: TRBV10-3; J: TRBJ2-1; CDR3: CAISEGGLARIGDEQFF
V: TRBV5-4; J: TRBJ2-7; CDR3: CASSVTGDSPHYEQYF
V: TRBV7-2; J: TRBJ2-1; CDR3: CASSLLGVGREQFF
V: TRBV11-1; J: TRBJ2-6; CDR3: CASSLAPGRRPGANVLTF
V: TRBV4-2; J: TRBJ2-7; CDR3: CASSHRQWEYEQYF
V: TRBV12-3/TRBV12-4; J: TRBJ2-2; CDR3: CASSFGLAGESTGELFF
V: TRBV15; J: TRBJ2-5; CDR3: CATSRPGLAGETQYF
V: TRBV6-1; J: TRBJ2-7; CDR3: CASTHFGQGSEQYF
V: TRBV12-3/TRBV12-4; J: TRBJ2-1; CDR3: CASSLAKGGLREQFF
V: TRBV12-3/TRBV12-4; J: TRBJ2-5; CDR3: CASRQGRRETQYF
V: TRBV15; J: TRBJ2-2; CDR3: CATSRANRRINTGELFF
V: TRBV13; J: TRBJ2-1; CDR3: CASSPLGLAGTYNEQFF
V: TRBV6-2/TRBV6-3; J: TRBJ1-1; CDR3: CASTNDWVNTEAFF
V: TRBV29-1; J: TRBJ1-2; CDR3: CSVPGQGPGYGYTF
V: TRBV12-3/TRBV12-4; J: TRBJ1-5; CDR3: CASSFFSLDQPQHF
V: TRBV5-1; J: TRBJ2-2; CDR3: CASSLAVSTAGQGSTGELFF
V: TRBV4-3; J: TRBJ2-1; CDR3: CASSPSSGSRYEQFF
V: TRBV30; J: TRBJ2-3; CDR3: CAWDTMSTDTQYF
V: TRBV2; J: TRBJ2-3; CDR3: CASSDPGSSQEGPDTQYF
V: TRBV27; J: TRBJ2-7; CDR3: CASSGYSYEQYF
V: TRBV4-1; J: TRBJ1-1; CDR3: CASSLSQTEAFF
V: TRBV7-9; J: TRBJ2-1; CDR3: CASSSSSYPLQFF
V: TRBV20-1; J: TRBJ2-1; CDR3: CSARDLTGAAYNEQFF
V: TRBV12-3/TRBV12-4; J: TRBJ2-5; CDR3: CASSSGTSASETQYF
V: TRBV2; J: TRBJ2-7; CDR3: CASSEVSDRRGEQYF
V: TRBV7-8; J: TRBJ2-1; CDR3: CASSPPSGEQFF
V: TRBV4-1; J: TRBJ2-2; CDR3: CASSQGTTTVLSGELFF
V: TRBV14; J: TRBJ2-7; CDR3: CASSQGLAETYEQYF
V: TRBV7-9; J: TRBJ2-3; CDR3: CASSLRTGHTDTQYF
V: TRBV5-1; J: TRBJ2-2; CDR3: CASSVTTSGSRAGELFF
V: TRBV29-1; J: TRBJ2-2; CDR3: CSVGITSNTGELFF